Listed here are 24 T cell receptor beta chains from one sample, sequenced in a study of OX40 agonist ivuxolimab in advanced cancers. The assay was immunoSEQ multiplex PCR, and TCRdb's table has in-frame clones only and misses some. The table records roughly 80,000 clones, roughly 91% of them present only once. The sample in question was CD4+ or CD8+ T cells sorted from blood, obtained in a trial of the OX40 agonist ivuxolimab. The receptors shown here come from an adult with an advanced solid tumor such as melanoma, head and neck, liver or kidney cancer.

This chain uses TRBV5-1 with TRBJ2-7; a weak D match, TRBD2 (6 bases). This CDR3 spans 15 amino acids. V was pared by 4 bases and J by 4 bases, with 18 bases between. Looked up from germline, CDR1 is SGHRS and CDR2 is YFSETQ. CDR3: CASSSDRDSPYEQYF. Written as DNA, the CDR3 is TGCGCCAGCAGCAGTGACCGGGACTCACCTTACGAGCAGTACTTC.

The chain combines TRBV28 with TRBJ2-2; D perhaps matches TRBD2 (5 bases). CDR1 MDHEN and CDR2 SYDVKM come from the germline V gene. The length of the CDR3 is 16 residues. V was shortened by 3 bases and J by 2 bases, with 13 bases between the two germline ends. DNA for the CDR3: TGTGCCAGCAGTTTCGGGGTAGGAGTAAACACCGGGGAGCTGTTTTTT. It codes for CASSFGVGVNTGELFF. The full variable domain, in which reference TRBV28 and TRBJ2-2 provide the parts outside the CDR3, is DVKVTQSSRYLVKRTGEKVFLECVQDMDHENMFWYRQDPGLGLRLIYFSYDVKMKEKGDIPEGYSVSREKKERFSLILESASTNQTSMYLCASSFGVGVNTGELFFGEGSRLTVL.

The CDR3 DNA reads as TGTGCCAGCAGTCCGAGGACTAGCGGGGGGTCCACAGATACGCAGTATTTT. As protein: CASSPRTSGGSTDTQYF. The gene calls are TRBV27 and TRBJ2-3, with TRBD2 identical over 14 bases. Germline V gives CDR1 MNHEY, CDR2 SMNVEV (reference sequence). This CDR3 is 17 amino acids long. With V trimmed by 5 bases and J by 2 bases, 6 bases remained unmatched.

J is TRBJ2-7 and V is TRBV4-1; D is unresolved. CDR3 length: 11 residues. The V and J ends lost 5 bases and 5 bases respectively, with 7 bases between them. The germline V gene encodes CDR1 MGHRA and CDR2 YSYEKL. CDR3 nucleotide sequence: TGCGCCAGCAGCTCGACCGACGAGCAGTACTTC. This sequence encodes CASSSTDEQYF.

CDR3 sequence (DNA): TGCGCCAGCAGCCAAGATTTAGCGGGGGGCCCCTACGAGCAGTACTTC. As protein: CASSQDLAGGPYEQYF. The chain links TRBV4-3 to TRBJ2-7; 10 nucleotides agree with TRBD2. V lost 0 bases to trimming and J lost 2 bases; unmatched junction nucleotides: 4. This CDR3 has 16 residues. Germline loops: CDR1 LGHNA, CDR2 YSLEER.

This clone came up a few times. CDR3 sequence: CASGDRAGYEQYF. The CDR3 DNA sequence: TGTGCCAGTGGGGACAGGGCGGGATACGAGCAGTACTTC. The rearrangement uses TRBV9 and TRBJ2-7; TRBD1 aligns across 9 bases. This CDR3 comprises 13 residues. Trimming at V came to 8 bases and at J to 4 bases, leaving 7 bases not matched to a gene. Germline CDR1 reads SGDLS; CDR2 reads YYNGEE.

The chain recombines TRBV6-5 with TRBJ2-5, with D maybe TRBD1 (6 bases). The V end was cut by 4 bases, the J end by 1 base, with 7 bases between. Germline assignment: CDR1 MNHEY and CDR2 SVGAGI. This CDR3 spans 13 amino acids. The CDR3 nucleotides are TGTGCCAGCAGTTCGGACAGCCAAGAGACCCAGTACTTC. As protein: CASSSDSQETQYF.

The chain combines TRBV11-2 with TRBJ2-7; 10 bases are shared with TRBD1. From germline, CDR1 is SGHAT and CDR2 FQNNGV. The CDR3 has 15 amino acids. V lost 0 bases and J lost 4; bases outside the gene matches: 3. CDR3 sequence: CASSLEDRGTYEQYF. The CDR3 region has the DNA TGTGCCAGCAGCTTAGAGGACAGGGGGACGTACGAGCAGTACTTC.

This chain uses TRBV27 with TRBJ2-7; either TRBD1 or TRBD2 may fit D (7 bases each). Germline loops: CDR1 MNHEY, CDR2 SMNVEV (reference sequence). The CDR3 length is 16 residues. Between the trimmed V and J ends, which lost 5 bases and 3 bases, there was a span of 20 bases. The CDR3 region is CASSADRVTSSYEQYF. DNA for the CDR3: TGTGCCAGCAGTGCCGACAGGGTGACTAGCAGCTACGAGCAGTACTTC.

The rearrangement links TRBV28 to TRBJ2-7; possible D gene TRBD2, 5 bases. Trimming stripped 7 bases from V and 1 base from J, with 8 bases between. The CDR3 extends over 12 amino acids. Germline-derived CDR1 and CDR2 are MDHEN and SYDVKM. CDR3 protein: CASNGGSYEQYF. CDR3 DNA sequence: TGTGCCAGCAATGGAGGTTCCTACGAGCAGTACTTC.

The DNA of the CDR3 is TGTGCCAGCAGCCCCCAACGTAGAGGGCAAATCGAGCAGTACTTC. As protein: CASSPQRRGQIEQYF. The chain couples TRBV9 to TRBJ2-7; weak D call: TRBD2 (5 bases). Germline values: CDR1 SGDLS, CDR2 YYNGEE. This CDR3 is 15 amino acids long. Trimming removed 4 bases from V and 6 bases from J, with 20 bases in between.

V is TRBV4-1 and J is TRBJ2-3; 8 bases align to TRBD1. This CDR3 is built from 15 residues. Trimming removed 3 bases from V and 2 bases from J; junction bases left unmatched: 4. Germline assignment: CDR1 MGHRA and CDR2 YSYEKL. For the CDR3, the DNA is TGCGCCAGCAGCCAGACAGGGGAATACACAGATACGCAGTATTTT. Its translation is CASSQTGEYTDTQYF.

The chain carries TRBV28 and TRBJ1-4; D gene ambiguous. The germline V and J ends were trimmed by 3 bases and 4 bases, with 15 bases remaining between them. There are 16 residues in the CDR3. The germline V gene has CDR1 MDHEN and CDR2 SYDVKM. In DNA, the CDR3 is TGTGCCAGCAGTTTCGGTCCTAGCAGAGGTAATGAAAAACTGTTTTTT. Amino acids: CASSFGPSRGNEKLFF.

The V and J genes are TRBV9 and TRBJ2-7; 7 bases match TRBD2. The germline V gene encodes CDR1 SGDLS and CDR2 YYNGEE. CDR3 length equals 13 residues. With V trimmed by 0 bases and J by 6 bases, 3 bases remained unmatched. The CDR3 spells CASSVGTSIEQYF. DNA for the CDR3: TGTGCCAGCAGCGTAGGGACTAGTATCGAGCAGTACTTC.

This sequence joins TRBV6-5 and TRBJ1-4, with D possibly TRBD1 on 5 matching bases. Germline V gene lookup returns CDR1 MNHEY and CDR2 SVGAGI. Between the trimmed V and J ends, which lost 6 bases and 3 bases, there was a span of 14 bases. This CDR3 contains 15 residues. In DNA form, the CDR3 reads TGTGCCAGCAGGAAGGGGCCATCAGCTAATGAAAAACTGTTTTTT. This codes for CASRKGPSANEKLFF.

The chain carries TRBV30 and TRBJ1-2; D gene ambiguous. Per germline, CDR1 GTSNPN and CDR2 SVGIG (reference sequence). The V end lost 4 bases, the J end lost 4 bases, and 13 bases lay between the germline ends. This CDR3 has 13 amino acids. CDR3 DNA sequence: TGTGCCTGGACTGGGTCCGGCGGCTATGGCTACACCTTC. This sequence encodes CAWTGSGGYGYTF.

In its sample, this clone was seen many times. The V gene is TRBV9, the J gene TRBJ1-1, with D maybe TRBD1 (5 bases). The CDR3 consists of 17 residues. In germline, CDR1 is SGDLS, CDR2 YYNGEE. V lost 3 bases to trimming and J lost 1 base, with 19 bases between them. CDR3 amino acids: CASSAPRGGIGNTEAFF. The CDR3 DNA reads TGTGCCAGCAGCGCTCCCCGCGGGGGGATCGGGAACACTGAAGCTTTCTTT.

V is TRBV30 and J is TRBJ2-1; TRBD1 might be the D (7 bases). V dropped 4 bases and J dropped 8 bases, with 12 bases sitting between them. CDR1 is GTSNPN and CDR2 is SVGIG in the germline V gene (reference sequence). The CDR3 consists of 12 residues. The CDR3 here is CAWKEGADEQFF. CDR3 nucleotide sequence: TGTGCCTGGAAGGAGGGGGCTGATGAGCAGTTCTTC.

The V gene is TRBV11-2, the J gene TRBJ2-7; D is uncertain. Germline V gene lookup returns CDR1 SGHAT and CDR2 FQNNGV. Trimming took off 3 bases at V and 3 bases at J, with 12 bases between the two ends. The CDR3 has 14 residues. The chain's CDR3 is CASSFSEPGYEQYF. In DNA, the CDR3 is TGTGCCAGCAGCTTTTCCGAACCGGGCTACGAGCAGTACTTC.

The rearrangement uses TRBV9 and TRBJ2-3; 15 bases fit TRBD2. Germline trimming cut 3 bases from V and 4 bases from J; bases unmatched to any gene: 6. This CDR3 is 17 amino acids long. Per germline, CDR1 SGDLS and CDR2 YYNGEE. The CDR3 sequence: CASSGGLAGGPSDTQYF. Written as DNA, the CDR3 is TGTGCCAGCAGCGGTGGACTAGCGGGGGGGCCGTCAGATACGCAGTATTTT.

The chain's CDR3 is CASSSIAGVRFTQYF. CDR3 in DNA: TGTGCCAGCAGCTCCATAGCGGGAGTGAGGTTTACGCAGTATTTT. The gene calls are TRBV7-2 and TRBJ2-3, with 9 nucleotides matching TRBD2. The CDR3 covers 15 residues. J was trimmed by 8 bases and V by 4 bases; bases with no gene match: 10. From germline, CDR1 is SGHTA and CDR2 FQGNSA.

This clone was detected only a few times. This chain connects TRBV4-1 to TRBJ1-5; unclear D gene. The CDR3 loop spans 16 amino acids. Germline CDR1 is MGHRA and CDR2 is YSYEKL. V dropped 1 base and J dropped 2 bases, with 12 bases sitting between them. This CDR3 is CASSQVGWGRNQPQHF. In DNA form, the CDR3 reads TGCGCCAGCAGCCAAGTGGGCTGGGGTCGCAATCAGCCCCAGCATTTT.

The CDR3 sequence is CASSQAVLAGGGLAKNIQYF. The CDR3 nucleotides are TGCGCCAGCAGCCAGGCGGTACTAGCGGGAGGAGGGTTAGCCAAAAACATTCAGTACTTC. The J gene is TRBJ2-4, the V gene TRBV4-3; 12 bases match TRBD2. Germline CDR1 reads LGHNA; CDR2 reads YSLEER. CDR3 length equals 20 residues. V shed 3 bases, J shed 0 bases, and the junction held 12 bases outside the gene matches.

The J gene is TRBJ1-1, the V gene TRBV28, with 7 bases that match TRBD1. Trimming at V came to 4 bases and at J to 6 bases, leaving 5 bases not matched to a gene. Germline CDR1 MDHEN, CDR2 SYDVKM. The CDR3 runs to 13 residues. The DNA for the CDR3 is TGTGCCAGCAGTTACAGGGGTCTCGCTGAAGCTTTCTTT. Its translation: CASSYRGLAEAFF.